These 14 T cell receptor beta chains were sequenced from one sample in a study of blood T cell repertoires in COVID-19. Libraries were prepared by immunoSEQ multiplex PCR; TCRdb keeps only in-frame clonotypes and omits some of them. Seen here are tens of thousands of clones, around 80% observed once, and the top ten hold under 7.5%. What was sequenced was peripheral blood. Receptors originate from a man aged 50-59 years with active or convalescent COVID-19.

This clone was detected a few times. Here the CDR3 DNA reads TGTGCCAGCAGTATTGGGACAGGGCGGGTTACGCAGTATTTT. This sequence encodes CASSIGTGRVTQYF. The chain employs TRBV6-5 and TRBJ2-3, with 9 nucleotides matching TRBD1. Germline V gives CDR1 MNHEY, CDR2 SVGAGI. V dropped 5 bases and J dropped 8; count of bases not matched to a gene: 8. The CDR3 extends over 14 amino acids.

This chain connects TRBV7-2 to TRBJ2-3; 14 nucleotides line up with TRBD2. CDR1 is SGHTA, CDR2 FQGNSA, per germline. There are 18 residues in the CDR3. V lost 2 bases, J lost 3 bases, and 7 bases stayed unmatched. For the CDR3, the DNA is TGTGCCAGCAGCTTAAATCCGGGACTAGCGGGGGAGACAGATACGCAGTATTTT. As protein: CASSLNPGLAGETDTQYF. The full variable domain, completed using reference TRBV7-2 and TRBJ2-3, is GAGVSQSPSNKVTEKGKDVELRCDPISGHTALYWYRQSLGQGLEFLIYFQGNSAPDKSGLPSDRFSAERTGGSVSTLTIQRTQQEDSAVYLCASSLNPGLAGETDTQYFGPGTRLTVL.

The rearrangement joins TRBV2 to TRBJ2-6; 10 bases are shared with TRBD1. CDR1 is SNHLY and CDR2 is FYNNEI in the germline V gene. The CDR3 consists of 17 residues. V shed 8 bases and J 4 bases; nucleotides not matched to a gene: 11. The CDR3 sequence is CASYRDRGPRGANVLTF. The CDR3 DNA reads as TGTGCCAGCTACCGGGACAGGGGCCCGCGAGGGGCCAACGTCCTGACTTTC.

The chain links TRBV5-1 to TRBJ2-5, with 13 bases that match TRBD2. The length of the CDR3 is 16 residues. Germline lookup yields CDR1 SGHRS and CDR2 YFSETQ. The V and J ends lost 4 bases and 3 bases, in that order; junction bases with no gene match: 6. The CDR3 coding sequence is TGCGCCAGCAGCAGGATCGGGACTAGCGGGGAAGAGACCCAGTACTTC. It yields the protein CASSRIGTSGEETQYF.

J is TRBJ1-2 and V is TRBV6-5; D uncertain. The ends were cut back, 11 bases at V and 0 bases at J, with 7 bases in the middle. The length of the CDR3 is 11 residues. The germline V gene has CDR1 MNHEY and CDR2 SVGAGI. The DNA of the CDR3 is TGTGCCGTCAGAACTAACTATGGCTACACCTTC. This codes for CAVRTNYGYTF.

The J gene is TRBJ2-3, the V gene TRBV3-1 (or the pseudogene TRBV3-2), with D possibly being TRBD1 (5 bases). Trimming removed 4 bases from V and 9 bases from J, with 14 bases in between. The CDR3 consists of 13 residues. Germline V gene lookup returns CDR1 LGHDT and CDR2 YNNKEL (reference sequence). The CDR3 region is CASSPWTPVTQYF. The CDR3 nucleotides read TGTGCCAGCAGCCCGTGGACACCCGTGACGCAGTATTTT.

The chain carries TRBV20-1 and TRBJ1-1; 7 bases map to TRBD1. Germline V gives CDR1 DFQATT, CDR2 SNEGSKA (reference sequence). The CDR3 contains 11 residues. The ends lost 5 bases at V and 7 bases at J; junction bases unmatched: 4. CDR3: CSASQGIEAFF. CDR3 in DNA: TGCAGTGCTTCACAGGGGATTGAAGCTTTCTTT.

This chain links TRBV10-3 with TRBJ1-5; tentatively, D is TRBD1 (5 bases). CDR3 length: 13 residues. V lost 7 bases, J lost 4 bases, and 11 bases lay in between. Germline V lookup: CDR1 ENHRY, CDR2 SYGVKD. CDR3 sequence (DNA): TGTGCCATCACCACAGGCCCGAATCAGCCCCAGCATTTT. It yields the protein CAITTGPNQPQHF.

V is TRBV5-6 and J is TRBJ1-1; the D gene is possibly TRBD1 (5 bases). Germline V gives CDR1 SGHDT, CDR2 YYEEEE. The CDR3 is 12 residues long. Trimming shortened V by 4 bases and J by 1 base, and 5 bases separated the two germline ends. This chain's CDR3 is CASSQGNTEAFF. The CDR3 DNA is TGTGCCAGCAGCCAGGGGAACACTGAAGCTTTCTTT. Complete variable domain (other parts from reference TRBV5-6 and TRBJ1-1): DAGVTQSPTHLIKTRGQQVTLRCSPKSGHDTVSWYQQALGQGPQFIFQYYEEEERQRGNFPDRFSGHQFPNYSSELNVNALLLGDSALYLCASSQGNTEAFFGQGTRLTVV.

This clone was observed once. The chain uses TRBV7-6 and TRBJ1-6, with 8 bases aligning to TRBD1. After removal of 4 bases from V and 7 bases from J, the junction contained 6 bases not matched to a gene. Germline V gene lookup returns CDR1 SGHVS and CDR2 FNYEAQ. The CDR3 has 15 amino acids. The CDR3: CASSSEQGGNSPLHF. DNA for the CDR3: TGTGCCAGCAGCTCGGAACAGGGGGGGAATTCACCCCTCCACTTT. The full variable domain, rest sourced from reference TRBV7-6 and TRBJ1-6, is GAGVSQSPRYKVTKRGQDVALRCDPISGHVSLYWYRQALGQGPEFLTYFNYEAQQDKSGLPNDRFSAERPEGSISTLTIQRTEQRDSAMYRCASSSEQGGNSPLHFGNGTRLTVT.

The chain links TRBV11-3 to TRBJ2-1, with 10 bases matching TRBD2. From germline, CDR1 is SGHNT and CDR2 YENEEA. The CDR3 consists of 17 residues. The V segment lost 0 bases and the J segment 4 bases; nucleotides outside the gene matches: 6. This CDR3 is CASSLDAAGGRYNEQFF. The CDR3 DNA reads as TGTGCCAGCAGCTTAGATGCAGCGGGGGGGAGATACAATGAGCAGTTCTTC.

This clone occurred once. The chain links TRBV11-2 to TRBJ2-7; D possibly corresponds to TRBD1 (6 bases). The V and J ends lost 0 bases and 6 bases respectively, with 12 bases between them. Germline assignment: CDR1 SGHAT and CDR2 FQNNGV. The length of the CDR3 is 14 residues. The CDR3 protein is CASSLDWYRAEQYF. The CDR3 DNA follows: TGTGCCAGCAGCTTAGATTGGTACAGGGCCGAGCAGTACTTC.

The rearrangement links TRBV28 to TRBJ1-4; no reliable D call. V was clipped by 3 bases and J by 8 bases, with 13 bases between them. Germline V gives CDR1 MDHEN, CDR2 SYDVKM. CDR3 size: 14 residues. CDR3 coding DNA: TGTGCCAGCAGTTTTGACAACCGAGGGGAAAAACTGTTTTTT. Residues: CASSFDNRGEKLFF.

This chain joins TRBV4-3 and TRBJ2-7; 11 positions match TRBD2. Germline V gene data show CDR1 as LGHNA and CDR2 as YSLEER. V gave up 3 bases and J gave up 3 bases; unmatched junction bases: 13. This CDR3 has 18 residues. This CDR3 is CASSHAFTGTSGHYEQYF. The CDR3 DNA is TGCGCCAGCAGCCACGCTTTTACCGGGACTAGCGGCCACTACGAGCAGTACTTC.